The clone carrying this T cell receptor beta chain has at least ten counts. Its matching antigen is unknown. The source of the sample is a study of regulatory T cells in long-lasting Graves disease. Background on the study: Over 5 years on antithyroid drugs plus positive TSH receptor antibodies marked Graves' disease as persistent.

Regarding time point: persistent/refractory GD, antithyroid drugs over 5 years with positive TRAb. Preparation of the TCR library used RNA extracted from PBMCs. Patients hailed from an endocrinology department in Xi'an, China. For TCR beta, libraries came from iRepertoire HTBI primers and Arm-PCR of CDR3 regions. Via MiXCR, TCRdb re-called the multiplex PCR reads, giving one row per CDR3 protein. This table holds 450,000 or so distinct CDR3 sequences, under 25% found once. Notes on the study in general: Patients with persistent disease showed a bias toward TRBV28, TRBJ1-2 and TRBJ2-5.

The J segment lost 0 bases and the V segment lost 2 bases, leaving 3 bases of the junction unmatched. The CDR3 has 15 amino acids. Germline-derived CDR1 and CDR2 are SNHLY and FYNNEI. The TCR comes from a female donor with Graves disease. This sequence joins TRBV2 and TRBJ1-1, with 7 bases that match TRBD1. The sequencing here drew on peripheral blood mononuclear cells (PBMCs), taken when the disease was refractory, from a patient treated with antithyroid drugs. This chain's CDR3 is CASSERGQMNTEAFF. The CDR3 DNA reads TGTGCCAGCAGTGAAAGGGGACAGATGAACACTGAAGCTTTCTTT. Based on the CDR3 plus reference TRBV2 and TRBJ1-1, the full variable domain is EPEVTQTPSHQVTQMGQEVILRCVPISNHLYFYWYRQILGQKVEFLVSFYNNEISEKSEIFDDQFSVERPDGSNFTLKIRSTKLEDSAMYFCASSERGQMNTEAFFGQGTRLTVV.